This T cell receptor (beta chain) was obtained from a study of shared clonotypes between healthy human individuals. General study findings and limits: It was only blood that was sampled, and tissue repertoires likely differ.

CD8 cells regarded as naive lacked CD45RO, were positively chosen for CCR7, and omitted terminally differentiated effector memory CD45RA+ cells. Comment on this clone: Its antigen is not known.

Some clones are missing from TCRdb's copy, which holds only in-frame ones; the method was immunoSEQ multiplex PCR. The table shows over 800,000 clones, with 80% to 95% occurring only once. Trimming removed 8 bases at V and 6 bases at J, with 30 bases between. Germline V lookup: CDR1 MNHGY, CDR2 SAAAGT. The CDR3 is 18 amino acids. The receptor was isolated from a man aged 30 to 45 in good health. V gene TRBV6-8 combines with J gene TRBJ2-3; a possible D gene is TRBD2 (6 bases). Sample: naive CD8+ T cells sorted from blood. CDR3 sequence reads: CASPRGRWGEVRADTQYF. The CDR3 nucleotides are TGTGCCAGCCCGAGAGGCAGGTGGGGGGAGGTCCGAGCTGATACGCAGTATTTT.